These 26 T cell receptor beta chains came from one sample sequenced in a study of lymphopenia after photon versus proton radiotherapy. Assay: immunoSEQ multiplex PCR; the TCRdb copy retains only in-frame clones and omits some. The sample holds some 55,000 clones, approximately 83% seen once. Sequencing was performed on peripheral blood, taken from a patient treated with photon-based radiotherapy. All receptors derive from a man aged 35 to 55 with gastric cancer.

The chain uses TRBV4-2 and TRBJ2-1; TRBD2 aligns across 7 bases. Germline CDR1 and CDR2: LGHNA and YNFKEQ. With 6 bases clipped from V and 4 bases from J, the junction kept 9 bases outside the gene matches. This CDR3 spans 15 amino acids. DNA of the CDR3: TGTGCCAGCAGGCGGAGCGGGGACTATTACAATGAGCAGTTCTTC. Its translation: CASRRSGDYYNEQFF.

The chain has TRBV6-6 and TRBJ1-3, with D tentatively TRBD1 (5 bases). The V end was cut by 6 bases, the J end by 9 bases, with 18 bases between. Germline loops: CDR1 MNHNY, CDR2 SVGAGI (reference sequence). The CDR3 has 14 residues. The CDR3 sequence: CASSRDGNGGTIYF. Here the CDR3 DNA reads TGTGCCAGCAGCCGGGACGGCAACGGAGGCACCATATATTTT.

V and J are TRBV5-4 and TRBJ2-7; D unresolved. The CDR3 is 15 residues long. The germline V and J ends were trimmed by 5 bases and 0 bases, with 15 bases remaining between them. CDR1 and CDR2 from the germline V gene are SGHNT and YYREEE (reference sequence). DNA of the CDR3: TGTGCCAGCAGTCACCCACCCTCTAGCTCCTACGAGCAGTACTTC. Translated: CASSHPPSSSYEQYF.

The V call is TRBV10-3, the J call TRBJ1-1; D possibly corresponds to TRBD1 (5 bases). Trimming pared 8 bases from V and 11 bases from J, leaving 18 bases between. This CDR3 spans 12 amino acids. Germline assignment: CDR1 ENHRY and CDR2 SYGVKD. The CDR3 loop is CAIAREGFEAFF. CDR3 DNA sequence: TGTGCCATCGCCCGGGAGGGGTTCGAGGCTTTCTTT.

The genes are TRBV5-1 and TRBJ1-2, with D possibly being TRBD1 (6 bases). The CDR3 contains 14 residues. Trimming shortened V by 5 bases and J by 8 bases, and 19 bases separated the two germline ends. The germline V gene encodes CDR1 SGHRS and CDR2 YFSETQ. The CDR3: CASREVQGSYGYTF. As DNA, the CDR3 is TGCGCCAGCAGAGAAGTACAGGGCTCGTACGGCTACACCTTC.

This clone has a single count. V is TRBV5-4 and J is TRBJ2-4, with D tentatively TRBD1 (6 bases). The V end was cut by 4 bases, the J end by 0 bases, with 11 bases between. The CDR3 runs to 15 residues. Germline CDR1 is SGHNT and CDR2 is YYREEE (reference sequence). CDR3 region: CASSPDSLAKNIQYF. DNA for the CDR3: TGTGCCAGCAGCCCGGACAGTCTAGCCAAAAACATTCAGTACTTC.

Within the sample, this clone is medium-sized. V usage is TRBV18 and J usage is TRBJ2-3; 10 bases are a match to TRBD1. CDR3 length equals 16 residues. Germline V gene lookup returns CDR1 KGHSH and CDR2 LQKENI. V lost 3 bases to trimming and J lost 5 bases; unmatched junction nucleotides: 8. CDR3 sequence (DNA): TGTGCCAGCTCACCTGCGGACAGGGGGTGGGGAGATACGCAGTATTTT. This sequence encodes CASSPADRGWGDTQYF.

The chain recombines TRBV7-2 with TRBJ2-1; no clear D. The V end lost 5 bases, the J end lost 12 bases, and 14 bases lay between the germline ends. The CDR3 loop spans 12 amino acids. CDR1 is SGHTA and CDR2 is FQGNSA in the germline V gene. The CDR3 is CASSLGTPMQFF. For the CDR3, the DNA is TGTGCCAGCAGCCTGGGCACTCCCATGCAGTTCTTC. The full variable domain, its missing parts supplied by reference TRBV7-2 and TRBJ2-1, is GAGVSQSPSNKVTEKGKDVELRCDPISGHTALYWYRQSLGQGLEFLIYFQGNSAPDKSGLPSDRFSAERTGGSVSTLTIQRTQQEDSAVYLCASSLGTPMQFFGPGTRLTVL.

The rearrangement joins TRBV11-3 to TRBJ2-2; 11 bases align to TRBD1. The CDR3 extends over 16 amino acids. Per germline, CDR1 SGHNT and CDR2 YENEEA. The ends lost 1 base at V and 4 bases at J; junction bases unmatched: 2. The CDR3 sequence: CASSLGGTGGTGELFF. In nucleotides, the CDR3 is TGTGCCAGCAGCTTAGGGGGGACAGGGGGCACCGGGGAGCTGTTTTTT. The full variable domain, its missing parts supplied by reference TRBV11-3 and TRBJ2-2, is EAGVVQSPRYKIIEKKQPVAFWCNPISGHNTLYWYLQNLGQGPELLIRYENEEAVDDSQLPKDRFSAERLKGVDSTLKIQPAELGDSAVYLCASSLGGTGGTGELFFGEGSRLTVL.

This clone was counted a single time. The V gene is TRBV5-1, the J gene TRBJ2-4; D is perhaps TRBD2 (6 bases). This CDR3 is 15 amino acids long. Looked up from germline, CDR1 is SGHRS and CDR2 is YFSETQ. V was cut by 4 bases and J by 0 bases, with 11 bases left in between. As DNA, the CDR3 is TGCGCCAGCAGCCCCGTGGGGGGAGCCAAAAACATTCAGTACTTC. Amino acid sequence: CASSPVGGAKNIQYF.

The V gene is TRBV27, the J gene TRBJ2-4; 9 bases align to TRBD1. Trimming took 3 bases from V and 1 from J; bases not matched to a gene: 1. The germline CDR1 and CDR2 sequences are MNHEY and SMNVEV (reference sequence). This CDR3 is 15 amino acids long. The CDR3 region has the DNA TGTGCCAGCAGTTTCGGGACAGGGGCCAAAAACATTCAGTACTTC. As protein: CASSFGTGAKNIQYF.

The rearrangement links TRBV4-2 to TRBJ1-5; D is undetermined. This CDR3 is built from 14 residues. CDR1 and CDR2 from the germline V gene are LGHNA and YNFKEQ. Trimming took 1 base from V and 9 from J, leaving 13 bases between them. The CDR3 nucleotides are TGTGCCAGCAGCCAAGCGAGGGCCTCGGTGCCCCAGCATTTT. This codes for CASSQARASVPQHF.

V usage is TRBV14 and J usage is TRBJ1-2; D unclear. The germline CDR1 and CDR2 sequences are SGHDN and FVKESK. Trimming took 3 bases from V and 8 from J, leaving 10 bases between them. This CDR3 is built from 12 residues. The CDR3 here is CASSHAFQGYTF. CDR3 nucleotide sequence: TGTGCCAGCAGCCACGCCTTTCAGGGCTACACCTTC.

J is TRBJ1-4 and V is TRBV7-8; no clear D gene. The length of the CDR3 is 14 residues. Germline values: CDR1 SGHVS, CDR2 FQNEAQ. Deletions cut 4 bases from V and 5 bases from J, with 11 bases between. The CDR3 DNA reads TGTGCCAGCAGCTCACTGGTGGGGAATGAAAAACTGTTTTTT. As protein: CASSSLVGNEKLFF.

This rearrangement joins TRBV7-2 to TRBJ1-4, with D perhaps matching TRBD1 (5 bases). The CDR3 consists of 16 residues. The germline V and J ends were trimmed by 0 bases and 0 bases, with 8 bases remaining between them. Per germline, CDR1 SGHTA and CDR2 FQGNSA. The CDR3 loop reads CASSLAVRATNEKLFF. DNA for the CDR3: TGTGCCAGCAGCTTAGCCGTCAGGGCAACTAATGAAAAACTGTTTTTT. The variable domain in full, with the rest retrieved from reference TRBV7-2 and TRBJ1-4, is GAGVSQSPSNKVTEKGKDVELRCDPISGHTALYWYRQSLGQGLEFLIYFQGNSAPDKSGLPSDRFSAERTGGSVSTLTIQRTQQEDSAVYLCASSLAVRATNEKLFFGSGTQLSVL.

The chain links TRBV18 to TRBJ2-7; 9 nucleotides match TRBD1. The V segment lost 5 bases and the J segment 2 bases; nucleotides outside the gene matches: 4. Germline V gene lookup returns CDR1 KGHSH and CDR2 LQKENI. The CDR3 has 14 amino acids. Here the CDR3 reads CASSKTGGPYEQYF. The CDR3, as DNA: TGTGCCAGCTCAAAGACAGGGGGGCCCTACGAGCAGTACTTC.

The CDR3 protein is CASSWGWQAYEQYF. The DNA of the CDR3 is TGTGCCAGTAGTTGGGGATGGCAGGCCTACGAGCAGTACTTC. The rearrangement links TRBV19 to TRBJ2-7; D is unclear. Trimming pared 5 bases from V and 2 bases from J, leaving 13 bases between. The CDR3 covers 14 residues. Germline CDR1 is LNHDA and CDR2 is SQIVND (reference sequence).

This clone was detected a few times. The CDR3 sequence is CASSHAGATYEQYF. CDR3 sequence (DNA): TGTGCCAGCAGCCACGCCGGGGCCACCTACGAGCAGTACTTC. This chain links TRBV4-2 with TRBJ2-7; D possibly uses TRBD1 or TRBD2 (5 bases each). The ends were cut back, 3 bases at V and 2 bases at J, with 11 bases in the middle. Germline values: CDR1 LGHNA, CDR2 YNFKEQ. This CDR3 contains 14 residues.

The genes are TRBV7-9 and TRBJ2-5, with TRBD2 matching 13 bases. The CDR3 extends over 17 amino acids. Germline-derived CDR1 and CDR2 are SEHNR and FQNEAQ (reference sequence). V lost 2 bases and J lost 5; bases outside the gene matches: 8. As DNA, the CDR3 is TGTGCCAGCAGCTTATATAGACTAGCGGGGGGTTTGGAGACCCAGTACTTC. Protein: CASSLYRLAGGLETQYF.

The rearrangement joins TRBV6-1 to TRBJ1-1; D gene unclear. In germline, CDR1 is MNHNS, CDR2 SASEGT. V was shortened by 0 bases and J by 1 base, with 6 bases between the two germline ends. The CDR3 has 14 amino acids. CDR3 DNA: TGTGCCAGCAGTGAAGCTTTGAGGAACACTGAAGCTTTCTTT. As protein: CASSEALRNTEAFF.

A single count supports this clone. This chain joins TRBV29-1 and TRBJ2-1, with D possibly called TRBD1 or TRBD2 (7 bases each). Per germline, CDR1 SQVTM and CDR2 ANQGSEA. Trimming took 6 bases from V and 0 from J, leaving 12 bases between them. The CDR3 spans 14 residues. The CDR3 is CSVQGGHSYNEQFF. The DNA of the CDR3 is TGCAGCGTCCAGGGGGGGCACTCCTACAATGAGCAGTTCTTC.

The V call is TRBV3-2, the J call TRBJ2-7; TRBD2 reflects the table's D call only, with no check against the DNA. TRBV3-2 is a pseudogene segment. The CDR3 covers 8 residues. CDR3 amino acids: CDLYEQYF. CDR3 in DNA: TGTGATTTATACGAGCAGTACTTC.

V usage is TRBV5-1 and J usage is TRBJ1-6; maybe TRBD1 (6 bases). This CDR3 has 14 residues. V gave up 2 bases and J gave up 7 bases, with 10 bases separating them. The germline V gene encodes CDR1 SGHRS and CDR2 YFSETQ. The CDR3 region is CASSFGQKNSPLHF. As DNA, the CDR3 is TGCGCCAGCAGCTTTGGACAGAAGAATTCACCCCTCCACTTT.

The rearrangement uses TRBV30 and TRBJ2-7; TRBD1 matches at 7 bases. CDR3 length: 13 residues. Trimming at V came to 3 bases and at J to 6 bases, leaving 8 bases not matched to a gene. Germline CDR1 is GTSNPN and CDR2 is SVGIG (reference sequence). The CDR3 DNA sequence: TGTGCCTGGAGACCTCAGGGGGTCGGCGAGCAGTACTTC. It is translated as CAWRPQGVGEQYF.

The rearrangement uses TRBV13 and TRBJ2-5, with D possibly matching TRBD2 (5 bases). Trimming stripped 5 bases from V and 4 bases from J, with 14 bases between. Germline V CDR1 and CDR2: PRHDT, FYEKMQ (reference sequence). The CDR3 covers 14 residues. This CDR3 reads CASSIRTVLETQYF. In DNA form, the CDR3 reads TGTGCCAGCAGCATCCGGACTGTATTAGAGACCCAGTACTTC.

This chain joins TRBV6-6 and TRBJ2-7; D call uncertain. CDR1 is MNHNY and CDR2 is SVGAGI in the germline V gene (reference sequence). This CDR3 region has 12 residues. Trimming left V 1 base short and J 6 bases short, with 7 bases between. The CDR3 sequence: CASSYFIPEQYF. DNA for the CDR3: TGTGCCAGCAGTTACTTCATCCCCGAGCAGTACTTC.